Listed here is a single T cell receptor (beta chain). These data come from a study of T cell changes during pregnancy in multiple sclerosis. Sequencing was performed with immunoSEQ multiplex PCR; in TCRdb, only in-frame clones are kept and a portion is missing. The sample has about 83,000 clones, roughly 95% seen once. The sequencing used peripheral blood, collected in the second trimester of pregnancy. The clonotype was recovered from a female donor with multiple sclerosis, enrolled in a pregnancy study.

The chain's CDR3 is CASSRLALRTQYF. The CDR3 coding sequence is TGTGCCAGCAGTCGACTGGCCCTGAGAACCCAGTACTTC. The V and J genes are TRBV7-2 and TRBJ2-5, with D unclear. Trimming removed 6 bases at V and 8 bases at J, with 16 bases between. Germline CDR1 reads SGHTA; CDR2 reads FQGNSA. The CDR3 is 13 residues long.